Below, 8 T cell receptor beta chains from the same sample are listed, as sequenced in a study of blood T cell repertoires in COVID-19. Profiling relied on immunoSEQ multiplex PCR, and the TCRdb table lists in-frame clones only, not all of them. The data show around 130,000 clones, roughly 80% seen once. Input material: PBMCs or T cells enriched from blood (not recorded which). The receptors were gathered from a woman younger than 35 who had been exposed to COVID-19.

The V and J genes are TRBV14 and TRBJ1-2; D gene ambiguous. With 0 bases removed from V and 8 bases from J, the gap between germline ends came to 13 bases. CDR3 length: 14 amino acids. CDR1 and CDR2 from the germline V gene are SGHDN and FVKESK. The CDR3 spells CASSQDLLRVGYTF. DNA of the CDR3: TGTGCCAGCAGCCAAGATTTACTCCGGGTCGGCTACACCTTC. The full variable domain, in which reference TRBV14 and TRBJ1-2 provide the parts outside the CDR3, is EAGVTQFPSHSVIEKGQTVTLRCDPISGHDNLYWYRRVMGKEIKFLLHFVKESKQDESGMPNNRFLAERTGGTYSTLKVQPAELEDSGVYFCASSQDLLRVGYTFGSGTRLTVV.

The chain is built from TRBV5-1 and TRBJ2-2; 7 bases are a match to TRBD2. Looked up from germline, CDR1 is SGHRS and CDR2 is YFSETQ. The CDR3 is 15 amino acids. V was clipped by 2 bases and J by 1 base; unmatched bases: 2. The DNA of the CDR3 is TGCGCCAGCAGCTTTTCGGGGGGGAACACCGGGGAGCTGTTTTTT. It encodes CASSFSGGNTGELFF. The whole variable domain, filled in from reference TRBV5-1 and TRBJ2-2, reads KAGVTQTPRYLIKTRGQQVTLSCSPISGHRSVSWYQQTPGQGLQFLFEYFSETQRNKGNFPGRFSGRQFSNSRSEMNVSTLELGDSALYLCASSFSGGNTGELFFGEGSRLTVL.

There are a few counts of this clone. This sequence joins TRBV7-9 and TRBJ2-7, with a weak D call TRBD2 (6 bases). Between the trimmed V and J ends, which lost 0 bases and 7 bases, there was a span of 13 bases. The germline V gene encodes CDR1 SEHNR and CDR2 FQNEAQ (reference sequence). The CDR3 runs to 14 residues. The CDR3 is CASSLAASAAEQYF. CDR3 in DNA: TGTGCCAGCAGCTTAGCGGCTAGCGCGGCTGAGCAGTACTTC.

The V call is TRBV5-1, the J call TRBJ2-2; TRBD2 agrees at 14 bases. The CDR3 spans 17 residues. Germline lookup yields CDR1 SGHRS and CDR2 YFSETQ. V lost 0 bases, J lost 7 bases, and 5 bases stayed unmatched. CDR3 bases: TGCGCCAGCAGCTTGGTTCCGGGACTAGCGGGAGTCGGGGAGCTGTTTTTT. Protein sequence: CASSLVPGLAGVGELFF. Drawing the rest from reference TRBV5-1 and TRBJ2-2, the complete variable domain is KAGVTQTPRYLIKTRGQQVTLSCSPISGHRSVSWYQQTPGQGLQFLFEYFSETQRNKGNFPGRFSGRQFSNSRSEMNVSTLELGDSALYLCASSLVPGLAGVGELFFGEGSRLTVL.

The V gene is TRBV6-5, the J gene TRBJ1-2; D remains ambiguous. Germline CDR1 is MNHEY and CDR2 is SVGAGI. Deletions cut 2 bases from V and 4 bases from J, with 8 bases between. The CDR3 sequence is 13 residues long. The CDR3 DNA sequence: TGTGCCAGCAGTTACGGGCCTCCCTATGGCTACACCTTC. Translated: CASSYGPPYGYTF.

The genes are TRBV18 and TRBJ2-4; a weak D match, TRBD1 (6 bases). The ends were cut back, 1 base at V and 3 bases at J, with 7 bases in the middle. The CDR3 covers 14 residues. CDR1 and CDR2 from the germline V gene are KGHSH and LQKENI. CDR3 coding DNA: TGTGCCAGCTCACCACTACAGGGCAAAAACATTCAGTACTTC. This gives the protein CASSPLQGKNIQYF. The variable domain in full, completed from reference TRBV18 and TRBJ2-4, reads NAGVMQNPRHLVRRRGQEARLRCSPMKGHSHVYWYRQLPEEGLKFMVYLQKENIIDESGMPKERFSAEFPKEGPSILRIQQVVRGDSAAYFCASSPLQGKNIQYFGAGTRLSVL.

The CDR3 here is CASSSGQKNNEQFF. The CDR3 DNA follows: TGCGCCAGCAGCAGCGGACAGAAAAACAATGAGCAGTTCTTC. This rearrangement joins TRBV5-1 to TRBJ2-1, with a weak D call TRBD1 (6 bases). The CDR3 has 14 amino acids. V shed 4 bases and J shed 5 bases, with 13 bases lying between them. Germline-derived CDR1 and CDR2 are SGHRS and YFSETQ.

CDR3 in amino acids: CATSRGTGTSGNTIYF. Written as DNA, the CDR3 is TGTGCCACCAGCAGGGGAACAGGGACCTCTGGAAACACCATATATTTT. V gene TRBV15 combines with J gene TRBJ1-3; possibly TRBD1 for D (6 bases). V was shortened by 3 bases and J by 0 bases, with 12 bases between the two germline ends. CDR3 size: 16 residues. Germline CDR1 is LNHNV and CDR2 is YYDKDF (reference sequence).